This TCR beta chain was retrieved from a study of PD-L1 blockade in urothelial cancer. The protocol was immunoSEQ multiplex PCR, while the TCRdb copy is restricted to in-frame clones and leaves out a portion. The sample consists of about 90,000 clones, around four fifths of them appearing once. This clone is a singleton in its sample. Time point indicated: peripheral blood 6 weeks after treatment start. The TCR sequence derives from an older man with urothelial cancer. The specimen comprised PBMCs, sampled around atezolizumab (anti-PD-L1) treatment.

The CDR3: CASSMLSTGTGDDYGYTF. As DNA, the CDR3 is TGTGCCAGCAGTATGTTATCGACCGGGACAGGGGATGACTATGGCTACACCTTC. The chain links TRBV2 to TRBJ1-2, with 10 bases fitting TRBD1. V lost 5 bases, J lost 3 bases, and 15 bases stayed unmatched. CDR3 length: 18 amino acids. The germline V gene encodes CDR1 SNHLY and CDR2 FYNNEI. The full variable domain, with the rest looked up from reference TRBV2 and TRBJ1-2, is EPEVTQTPSHQVTQMGQEVILRCVPISNHLYFYWYRQILGQKVEFLVSFYNNEISEKSEIFDDQFSVERPDGSNFTLKIRSTKLEDSAMYFCASSMLSTGTGDDYGYTFGSGTRLTVV.